This T cell receptor (beta chain) is drawn from a study of cytomegalovirus exposure and HLA in healthy donors. The wider study: Among roughly 180 million T cells, an earlier analysis found 90 million to 130 million unique TCR beta sequences. Caucasian-associated ancestry cluster membership applied to approximately 80% of nearly 400 genotyped donors. Study-wide results and limits: Cytomegalovirus-associated TCR beta chains were listed, numbering around 150.

Worth noting for this clone: The antigen is undetermined.

Researchers ran the PCR with 60 Vbeta and 13 Jbeta primers. TCRdb's table, derived via immunoSEQ multiplex PCR, lists solely in-frame clones and lacks some. The data contain roughly 200,000 clones, approximately 78% of them seen just once; the ten biggest clones take up 1.5% to 2%. This CDR3 has 14 residues. Per germline, CDR1 SGHRS and CDR2 YFSETQ. Germline trimming cut 4 bases from V and 4 bases from J; bases unmatched to any gene: 3. The material sequenced was PBMCs. The chain recombines TRBV5-1 with TRBJ2-1, with 9 positions matching TRBD1. The receptor was isolated from a woman in her late teens or twenties in good health and CMV-seronegative. The CDR3 nucleotides are TGCGCCAGCAGCGGGGGACAGGGATACAATGAGCAGTTCTTC. This sequence encodes CASSGGQGYNEQFF.